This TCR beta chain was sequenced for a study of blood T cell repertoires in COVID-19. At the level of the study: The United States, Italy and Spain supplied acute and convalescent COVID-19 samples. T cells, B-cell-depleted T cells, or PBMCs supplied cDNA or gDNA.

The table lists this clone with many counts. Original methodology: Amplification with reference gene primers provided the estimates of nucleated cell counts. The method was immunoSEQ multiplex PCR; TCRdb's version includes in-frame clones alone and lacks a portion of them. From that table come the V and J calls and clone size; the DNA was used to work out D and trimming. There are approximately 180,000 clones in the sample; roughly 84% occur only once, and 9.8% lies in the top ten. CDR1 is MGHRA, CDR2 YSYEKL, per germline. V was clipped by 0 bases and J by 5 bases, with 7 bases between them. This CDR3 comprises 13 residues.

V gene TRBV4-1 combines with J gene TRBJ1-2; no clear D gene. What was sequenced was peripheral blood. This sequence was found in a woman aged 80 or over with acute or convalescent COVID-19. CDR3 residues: CASSQERGYGYTF. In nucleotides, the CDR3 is TGCGCCAGCAGCCAAGAGCGCGGGTATGGCTACACCTTC.